This T cell receptor beta chain was identified during a study of blood T cell repertoires in COVID-19. Looking at the study overall: Acute-phase and convalescent COVID-19 samples originated in the United States, Italy and Spain. In each case, the material was cDNA or gDNA derived from T cells, B-cell-depleted T cells, or PBMCs.

Authors' data handling: Estimates of nucleated cell counts were drawn from the amplification of reference gene primers. TCRdb's copy holds only in-frame clones and misses some; the assay was immunoSEQ multiplex PCR. Clonal size and the V and J genes are those of that table, whereas D and trimming came from the DNA. The sample gives about 68,000 clones, around 86% of which show up once; about 8.1% is in the top ten. This clone was recorded once. CDR1 and CDR2 from the germline V gene are KGHSH and LQKENI. This CDR3 region has 15 residues. V was trimmed by 2 bases and J by 0 bases, leaving 9 bases between them.

The sample taken for sequencing was peripheral blood. This clonotype originated in a man younger than 40 with acute or convalescent COVID-19. The chain couples TRBV18 to TRBJ2-3, with D maybe TRBD2 (5 bases). The CDR3 here is CASSPNRGSTDTQYF. The CDR3 region has the DNA TGTGCCAGCTCACCAAATCGGGGTAGCACAGATACGCAGTATTTT.